This T cell receptor (beta chain) is drawn from a study of identical twins. This clonotype was recorded many times. Its cognate antigen is unknown. The CDR3 is 18 residues long. The germline gives CDR1 LGHNA, CDR2 YSLEER. V gave up 0 bases and J gave up 3 bases, with 18 bases separating them. Findings and caveats of the study: Conclusions were based on cross-sectional statistical analysis, without following the same donors.

MiXCR, applied by TCRdb to the 5' RACE reads, yields one record per CDR3 protein. The sample carries a few hundred thousand distinct CDR3 sequences, approximately 8.3% recorded once. This sample was also put to use in a study of yellow fever vaccine responses in identical twins.

This clonotype was obtained from a young woman in good health. The sequenced material came from CD8+ T cells sorted from blood. This chain joins TRBV4-3 and TRBJ2-1; a possible D gene is TRBD2 (5 bases). CDR3 residues: CASSQERVVAGLYNEQFF. The CDR3 nucleotides are TGCGCCAGCAGCCAAGAGAGGGTAGTGGCGGGCCTCTACAATGAGCAGTTCTTC.